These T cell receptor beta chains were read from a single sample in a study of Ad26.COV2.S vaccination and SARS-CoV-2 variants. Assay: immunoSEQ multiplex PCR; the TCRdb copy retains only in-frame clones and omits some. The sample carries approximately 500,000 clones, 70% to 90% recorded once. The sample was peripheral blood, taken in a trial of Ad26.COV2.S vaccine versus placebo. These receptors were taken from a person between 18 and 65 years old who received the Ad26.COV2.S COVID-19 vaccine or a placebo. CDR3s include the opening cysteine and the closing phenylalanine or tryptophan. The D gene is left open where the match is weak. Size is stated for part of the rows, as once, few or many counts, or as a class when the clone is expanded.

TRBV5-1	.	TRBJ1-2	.	CASSLARAYGYTF	TGCGCCAGCAGCTTGGCTCGGGCCTATGGCTACACCTTC
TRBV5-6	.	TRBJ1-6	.	CASSYSGHLNSPLHF	TGTGCCAGCAGCTACTCGGGACATCTGAATTCACCCCTCCACTTT
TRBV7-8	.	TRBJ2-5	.	CASSPSGGTQYF	TGTGCCAGCAGCCCGTCCGGGGGGACCCAGTACTTC
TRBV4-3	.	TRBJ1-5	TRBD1	CASSQDGQGNQPQHF	TGCGCCAGCAGCCAAGATGGACAGGGGAATCAGCCCCAGCATTTT
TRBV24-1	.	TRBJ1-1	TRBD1	CATSGGTEGLTGTEAFF	TGTGCCACCAGTGGGGGGACAGAGGGACTAACGGGGACTGAAGCTTTCTTT
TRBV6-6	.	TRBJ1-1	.	CASSSRLNTEAFF	TGTGCCAGCAGTTCCCGACTGAACACTGAAGCTTTCTTT
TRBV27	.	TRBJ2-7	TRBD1	CASSPHRQGTGYEQYF	TGTGCCAGCAGTCCCCATCGACAGGGGACAGGCTACGAGCAGTACTTC
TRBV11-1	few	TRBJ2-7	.	CASSFGRPPYEQYF	TGTGCCAGCAGCTTCGGCCGGCCTCCCTACGAGCAGTACTTC
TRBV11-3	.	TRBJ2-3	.	CASSSGGLGTDTQYF	TGTGCCAGCAGCTCGGGGGGCCTCGGCACAGATACGCAGTATTTT
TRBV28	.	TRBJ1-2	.	CASSLDPDRPTGYTF	TGTGCCAGCAGTTTAGACCCAGACCGACCGACTGGCTACACCTTC